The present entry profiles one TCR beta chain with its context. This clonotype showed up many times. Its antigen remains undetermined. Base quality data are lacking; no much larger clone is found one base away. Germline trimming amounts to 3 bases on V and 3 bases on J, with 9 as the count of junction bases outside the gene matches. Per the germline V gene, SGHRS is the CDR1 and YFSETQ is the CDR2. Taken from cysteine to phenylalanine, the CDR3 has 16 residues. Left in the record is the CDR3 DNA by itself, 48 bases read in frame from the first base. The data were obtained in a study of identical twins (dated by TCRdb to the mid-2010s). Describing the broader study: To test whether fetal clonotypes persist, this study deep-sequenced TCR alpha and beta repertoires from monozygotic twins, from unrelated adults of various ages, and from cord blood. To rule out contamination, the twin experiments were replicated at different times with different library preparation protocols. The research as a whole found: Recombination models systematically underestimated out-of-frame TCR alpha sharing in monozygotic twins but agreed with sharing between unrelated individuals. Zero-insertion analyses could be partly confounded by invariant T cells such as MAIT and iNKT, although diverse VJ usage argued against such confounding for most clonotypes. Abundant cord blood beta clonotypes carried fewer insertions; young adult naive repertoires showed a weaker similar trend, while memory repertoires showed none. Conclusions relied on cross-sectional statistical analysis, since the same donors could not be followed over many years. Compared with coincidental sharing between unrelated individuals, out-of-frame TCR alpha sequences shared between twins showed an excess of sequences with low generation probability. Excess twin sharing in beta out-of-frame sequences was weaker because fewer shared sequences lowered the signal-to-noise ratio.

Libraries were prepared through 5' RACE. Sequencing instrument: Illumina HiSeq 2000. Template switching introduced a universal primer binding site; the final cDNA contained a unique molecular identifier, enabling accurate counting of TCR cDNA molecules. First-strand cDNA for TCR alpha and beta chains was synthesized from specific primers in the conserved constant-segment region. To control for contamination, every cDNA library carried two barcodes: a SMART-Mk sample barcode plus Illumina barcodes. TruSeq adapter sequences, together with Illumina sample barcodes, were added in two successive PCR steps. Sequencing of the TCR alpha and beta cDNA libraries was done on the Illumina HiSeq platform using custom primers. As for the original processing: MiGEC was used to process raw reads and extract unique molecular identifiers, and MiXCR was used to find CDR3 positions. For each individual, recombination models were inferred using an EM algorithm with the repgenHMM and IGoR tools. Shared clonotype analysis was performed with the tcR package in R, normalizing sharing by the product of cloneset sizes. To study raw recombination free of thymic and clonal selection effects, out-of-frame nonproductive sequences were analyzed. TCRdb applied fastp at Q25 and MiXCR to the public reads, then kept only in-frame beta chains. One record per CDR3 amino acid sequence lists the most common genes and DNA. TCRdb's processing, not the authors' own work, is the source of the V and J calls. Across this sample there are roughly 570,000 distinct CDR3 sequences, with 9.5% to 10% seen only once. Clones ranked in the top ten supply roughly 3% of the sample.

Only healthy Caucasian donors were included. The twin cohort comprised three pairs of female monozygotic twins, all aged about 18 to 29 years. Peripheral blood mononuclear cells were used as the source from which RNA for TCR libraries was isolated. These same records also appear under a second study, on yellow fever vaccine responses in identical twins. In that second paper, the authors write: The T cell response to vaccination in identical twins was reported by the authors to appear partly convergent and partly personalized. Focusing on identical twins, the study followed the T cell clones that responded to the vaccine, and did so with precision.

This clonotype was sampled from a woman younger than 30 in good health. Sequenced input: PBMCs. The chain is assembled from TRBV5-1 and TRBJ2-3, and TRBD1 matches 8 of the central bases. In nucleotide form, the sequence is TGCGCCAGCAGCTCAAGGACAGGGCTTGTGACAGATACGCAGTATTTT. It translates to CASSSRTGLVTDTQYF. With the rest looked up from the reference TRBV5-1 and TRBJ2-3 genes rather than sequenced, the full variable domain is KAGVTQTPRYLIKTRGQQVTLSCSPISGHRSVSWYQQTPGQGLQFLFEYFSETQRNKGNFPGRFSGRQFSNSRSEMNVSTLELGDSALYLCASSSRTGLVTDTQYFGPGTRLTVL.